A single sample is the source of the 4 T cell receptor beta chains below, sequenced in a study of T cells in Graves' hyperthyroidism and ophthalmopathy. The investigators amplified TCR beta CDR3 regions from RNA transcripts. Initially, a first-round RT-PCR of the TCR CDR3 employed the HTBI primer set. MiXCR, applied by TCRdb to the multiplex PCR reads, yields one record per CDR3 protein. This sample carries under 550,000 distinct CDR3 sequences, roughly an eighth of them seen once, and the ten largest clones take 5% to 6%. The sample comprised blood. Receptor source: a woman under 30 with Graves' hyperthyroidism.

This clonotype was seen more than once but under ten times. V is TRBV25-1 and J is TRBJ2-3; TRBD2 might be the D (7 bases). V dropped 6 bases and J dropped 4 bases, with 17 bases sitting between them. The V gene's germline CDR1 is MGHDK and CDR2 SYGVNS. The CDR3 is 15 residues long. CDR3 residues: CASSLTGGVSDTQYF. DNA for the CDR3: TGTGCCAGCAGCCTCACGGGGGGCGTATCAGATACGCAGTATTTT.

This clonotype was counted only a few times. The V and J genes are TRBV9 and TRBJ2-3; D is uncertain. This CDR3 comprises 16 residues. Germline V lookup: CDR1 SGDLS, CDR2 YYNGEE. Trimming cost V 1 base and J 0 bases, with 12 bases left between them. The CDR3 sequence: CASSVWIPDSTDTQYF. Written as DNA, the CDR3 is TGTGCCAGCAGCGTATGGATCCCTGACAGCACAGATACGCAGTATTTT.

This clonotype was recorded at least ten times. The chain is built from TRBV2 and TRBJ1-1; tentative D call: TRBD1 (6 bases). The CDR3 contains 20 residues. V was shortened by 11 bases and J by 1 base, with 35 bases between the two germline ends. Germline CDR1 and CDR2: SNHLY and FYNNEI. CDR3 sequence (DNA): TGTGCCGGGGACCCGGCGCCCCGGGGGGCCCTCAACGCCCAGAACACTGAAGCTTTCTTT. Protein product: CAGDPAPRGALNAQNTEAFF.

This clonotype was counted many times. The chain uses TRBV20-1 and TRBJ1-6, with TRBD1 identical over 7 bases. Germline V lookup: CDR1 DFQATT, CDR2 SNEGSKA (reference sequence). Trimming took 6 bases from V and 9 from J; bases not matched to a gene: 11. This CDR3 has 14 residues. In nucleotides, the CDR3 is TGCAGTGCCTCGACAGGGATGGTTGGTTCACCCCTCCACTTT. Protein: CSASTGMVGSPLHF.